These T cell receptor beta chains were read from a single sample in a study of shared clonotypes between healthy human individuals. The table came from immunoSEQ multiplex PCR; TCRdb's copy has only in-frame clones and leaves some out. The sample shows approximately 1,500,000 clones, roughly 97% of them seen only once. Specimen: naive CD4+ T cells sorted from blood. Source of these receptors: a man under 40 in good health. The CDR3 runs from the conserved cysteine through the conserved F or W. D genes are given only for firm matches. Clone size appears in some rows only: once, few, many, or a class for an expanded clone.

v_call: TRBV28; d_call: TRBD1; clone_size: once; j_call: TRBJ2-6; cdr3_nt: TGTGCCAGCAGTACGTGGACAGGTTGGGGCTCTGGGGCCAACGTCCTGACTTTC; cdr3_aa: CASSTWTGWGSGANVLTF
v_call: TRBV5-1; d_call: TRBD1; clone_size: NA; j_call: TRBJ1-5; cdr3_nt: TGCGCCAGCAGCTTGACAGGGGGAGGTCAGCCCCAGCATTTT; cdr3_aa: CASSLTGGGQPQHF
v_call: TRBV7-9; d_call: TRBD1; clone_size: once; j_call: TRBJ1-1; cdr3_nt: TGTGCCAGCAGCCAAGGGGGGACAGGGGGGATGAACACTGAAGCTTTCTTT; cdr3_aa: CASSQGGTGGMNTEAFF
v_call: TRBV2; d_call: TRBD2; clone_size: NA; j_call: TRBJ2-3; cdr3_nt: TGTGCCAGCAGTGTGGATAGCGGGAGCACAGATACGCAGTATTTT; cdr3_aa: CASSVDSGSTDTQYF
v_call: TRBV6-1; d_call: NA; clone_size: NA; j_call: TRBJ2-5; cdr3_nt: TGTGCCAGCAGCCTTAGCCCCGGACCCCAAGAGACCCAGTACTTC; cdr3_aa: CASSLSPGPQETQYF
v_call: TRBV5-5; d_call: NA; clone_size: NA; j_call: TRBJ1-1; cdr3_nt: TGTGCCAGCGGATCAAGGGGATGGGAGAACACTGAAGCTTTCTTT; cdr3_aa: CASGSRGWENTEAFF
v_call: TRBV5-5; d_call: TRBD1; clone_size: NA; j_call: TRBJ2-1; cdr3_nt: TGTGCCAGCTCGAGGACAGGGGCCTACAATGAGCAGTTCTTC; cdr3_aa: CASSRTGAYNEQFF
v_call: TRBV6-4; d_call: NA; clone_size: NA; j_call: TRBJ2-2; cdr3_nt: TGTGCCAGCAGTGACTCTCCAGGGGTCGGGGAGCTGTTTTTT; cdr3_aa: CASSDSPGVGELFF
v_call: TRBV28; d_call: TRBD1; clone_size: NA; j_call: TRBJ2-3; cdr3_nt: TGTGCCAGCGCCGGGACAGCTAGCACAGATACGCAGTATTTT; cdr3_aa: CASAGTASTDTQYF
v_call: TRBV4-3; d_call: NA; clone_size: NA; j_call: TRBJ1-2; cdr3_nt: TGCGCCAGCAGCCAAGCAGGATATGAAGGCTACACCTTC; cdr3_aa: CASSQAGYEGYTF
v_call: TRBV18; d_call: TRBD2; clone_size: NA; j_call: TRBJ2-7; cdr3_nt: TGTGCCAGCTCACCAATTAGGACTAGCGGGAGTACCTACGAGCAGTACTTC; cdr3_aa: CASSPIRTSGSTYEQYF
v_call: TRBV9; d_call: TRBD1; clone_size: NA; j_call: TRBJ1-4; cdr3_nt: TGTGCCAGCAGCGCGGGACAGCACTCTAATGAAAAACTGTTTTTT; cdr3_aa: CASSAGQHSNEKLFF
v_call: TRBV6-5; d_call: NA; clone_size: NA; j_call: TRBJ1-2; cdr3_nt: TGTGCCAGCAGTTACTCGTTTATGGGACAATCCTCTGGCTACACCTTC; cdr3_aa: CASSYSFMGQSSGYTF
v_call: TRBV18; d_call: NA; clone_size: NA; j_call: TRBJ1-2; cdr3_nt: TGTGCCAGCTCACCACAACACGAGGATGGCTACACCTTC; cdr3_aa: CASSPQHEDGYTF
v_call: TRBV7-7; d_call: TRBD2; clone_size: once; j_call: TRBJ2-3; cdr3_nt: TGTGCCAGCAGCTTAGCTAGCGGGAGCACAGATACGCAGTATTTT; cdr3_aa: CASSLASGSTDTQYF
v_call: TRBV7-9; d_call: NA; clone_size: NA; j_call: TRBJ2-1; cdr3_nt: TGTGCCAGCAGCGACCCAATACAAAGTTACAATGAGCAGTTCTTC; cdr3_aa: CASSDPIQSYNEQFF
v_call: TRBV2; d_call: TRBD1; clone_size: NA; j_call: TRBJ2-1; cdr3_nt: TGTGCCAGCAGGGGACAGGGGGGGAATGAGCAGTTCTTC; cdr3_aa: CASRGQGGNEQFF
v_call: TRBV9; d_call: NA; clone_size: NA; j_call: TRBJ2-1; cdr3_nt: TGTGCCAGCAGCGTAGACCCGGATGGGCGCAATGAGCAGTTCTTC; cdr3_aa: CASSVDPDGRNEQFF
v_call: TRBV7-8; d_call: NA; clone_size: NA; j_call: TRBJ2-3; cdr3_nt: TGTGCCAGCAGCTTAGGCGGCCTTCGCACAGATACGCAGTATTTT; cdr3_aa: CASSLGGLRTDTQYF
v_call: TRBV7-9; d_call: TRBD2; clone_size: NA; j_call: TRBJ2-3; cdr3_nt: TGTGCCAGCAGCACTATAGTGGGACTAACATTAGGCACAGATACGCAGTATTTT; cdr3_aa: CASSTIVGLTLGTDTQYF